Listed below are T cell receptor beta chains from one sample, sequenced in a study of T cells in Graves' hyperthyroidism and ophthalmopathy. TCRdb processed the multiplex PCR reads anew with MiXCR; each CDR3 protein has one entry. The table lists approximately 400,000 distinct CDR3 sequences, 11% to 15% of them singletons. The sequencing sample was made of blood. The origin of the receptors is a man in his fifties or sixties with Graves' ophthalmopathy. Both conserved end residues are part of each CDR3. A D gene is named only where the DNA matches it firmly. Expanded clones are given a class, and other clones once, few, many or no size at all.

j_gene	abundance	d_gene	v_gene	len	CDR3aa	CDR3nt
TRBJ1-5	few	-	TRBV19	15	CASSTQGPGNQPQHF	TGTGCCAGTAGTACCCAGGGTCCTGGCAATCAGCCCCAGCATTTT
TRBJ2-5	-	-	TRBV5-4	13	CASSSEPRETQYF	TGTGCCAGCAGCTCGGAGCCACGAGAGACCCAGTACTTC
TRBJ2-2	-	-	TRBV28	20	CASRYRLAGWGQGNTGELFF	TGTGCCAGCAGGTATAGACTAGCGGGCTGGGGACAGGGTAACACCGGGGAGCTGTTTTTT
TRBJ1-5	-	-	TRBV14	15	CASSQGGGRNQPQHF	TGTGCCAGCAGCCAAGGAGGGGGGCGCAATCAGCCCCAGCATTTT
TRBJ2-5	many	-	TRBV20-1	14	CSARGDSPQETQYF	TGCAGTGCTAGAGGAGACTCACCCCAAGAGACCCAGTACTTC
TRBJ2-5	many	TRBD2	TRBV6-1	14	CASRGLGAQETQYF	TGTGCCAGCAGGGGACTAGGGGCCCAAGAGACCCAGTACTTC
TRBJ1-5	-	-	TRBV28	15	CASTEIPRGNQPQHF	TGTGCCAGCACCGAGATCCCTCGGGGGAATCAGCCCCAGCATTTT
TRBJ1-1	-	-	TRBV3-1	13	CASSPDMSTEAFF	TGTGCCAGCAGCCCTGACATGAGCACTGAAGCTTTCTTT
TRBJ1-1	many	TRBD1	TRBV3-1	16	CASSQVTGGARTEAFF	TGTGCCAGCAGCCAAGTCACAGGGGGCGCAAGGACTGAAGCTTTCTTT
TRBJ2-5	few	-	TRBV7-9	12	CASYQGSGTQYF	TGTGCCAGCTACCAGGGTTCCGGGACCCAGTACTTC
TRBJ2-7	few	-	TRBV20-1	13	CSASPPVAYEQYF	TGCAGTGCTAGCCCCCCAGTAGCCTACGAGCAGTACTTC
TRBJ2-1	many	TRBD2	TRBV11-3	15	CASSKTSGRGQGQFF	TGTGCCAGCAGCAAAACTAGCGGGAGGGGTCAGGGGCAGTTCTTC
TRBJ2-2	many	-	TRBV2	14	CATRPAGKTGELFF	TGTGCCACACGGCCAGCGGGTAAAACCGGGGAGCTGTTTTTT
TRBJ1-1	many	-	TRBV7-6	15	CASRSGDKPNTEAFF	TGTGCCAGCAGATCGGGGGATAAACCGAACACTGAAGCTTTCTTT
TRBJ1-1	many	-	TRBV5-1	15	CASSQGKQGISEAFF	TGCGCCAGCAGCCAAGGGAAACAGGGAATCTCTGAAGCTTTCTTT
TRBJ2-4	many	TRBD2	TRBV3-1	16	CASSQGLAAYGNIQYF	TGTGCCAGCAGCCAAGGGCTAGCGGCCTATGGGAACATTCAGTACTTC
TRBJ2-7	-	TRBD2	TRBV30	16	CAWSVLAGGPTAEQYF	TGTGCCTGGAGTGTTCTAGCGGGAGGGCCGACGGCCGAGCAGTACTTC
TRBJ2-2	-	-	TRBV6-2/TRBV6-3	14	CATQARAPTGELFF	TGTGCCACACAAGCTCGGGCCCCTACCGGGGAGCTGTTTTTT
TRBJ1-1	few	-	TRBV30	12	CAWSVRGTEAFF	TGTGCCTGGAGTGTACGTGGCACTGAAGCTTTCTTT
TRBJ2-5	few	-	TRBV20-1	12	CSAPGGRETQYF	TGCAGTGCCCCCGGGGGTCGGGAGACCCAGTACTTC
TRBJ1-6	-	-	TRBV2	14	CASSVGADNSPLHF	TGTGCCAGCAGTGTAGGGGCAGATAATTCACCCCTCCACTTT
TRBJ1-1	many	-	TRBV6-1	15	CASSPSRLKNTEAFF	TGTGCCAGCAGCCCATCACGGCTGAAGAACACTGAAGCTTTCTTT
TRBJ1-2	-	TRBD1	TRBV12-3/TRBV12-4	18	CASSLQIPGQGGNYGYTF	TGTGCCAGCAGTTTGCAGATTCCGGGACAGGGCGGGAACTATGGCTACACCTTC
TRBJ1-5	many	-	TRBV5-1	15	CASSLGQSNPEPQHF	TGCGCCAGCAGCTTGGGGCAGAGCAATCCTGAGCCCCAGCATTTT
TRBJ2-7	-	-	TRBV19	13	CASSPEGDYEQYF	TGTGCCAGTAGCCCTGAGGGGGACTACGAGCAGTACTTC
TRBJ1-1	-	-	TRBV9	14	CASSVAQRNTEAFF	TGTGCCAGCAGCGTAGCACAGAGGAACACTGAAGCTTTCTTT
TRBJ1-1	-	-	TRBV12-3/TRBV12-4	14	CASSLRQLNTEAFF	TGTGCCAGCAGTTTAAGGCAATTGAACACTGAAGCTTTCTTT
TRBJ2-7	few	-	TRBV10-1	14	CASSVSGASYEQYF	TGCGCCAGCAGTGTTAGCGGAGCTTCCTACGAGCAGTACTTC
TRBJ2-7	many	TRBD1	TRBV12-3/TRBV12-4	14	CASRRTGGSYEQYF	TGTGCCAGCAGAAGGACAGGTGGGTCCTACGAGCAGTACTTC
TRBJ2-2	many	-	TRBV7-9	16	CASSQSRPTNTGELFF	TGTGCCAGCAGCCAGTCTCGCCCAACAAACACCGGGGAGCTGTTTTTT
TRBJ1-1	-	-	TRBV10-1	14	CASSAPDSPAEAFF	TGCGCCAGCAGTGCTCCGGACAGCCCTGCGGAAGCTTTCTTT
TRBJ1-6	-	-	TRBV7-9	14	CASSHAGEGSPLHF	TGTGCCAGCAGCCACGCGGGGGAGGGATCACCCCTCCACTTT
TRBJ2-1	many	TRBD2	TRBV12-3/TRBV12-4	15	CASSQGLAGDNEQFF	TGTGCCAGCAGTCAAGGACTAGCGGGGGACAATGAGCAGTTCTTC
TRBJ2-1	-	TRBD2	TRBV20-1	15	CSARFRTSGSNEQFF	TGCAGTGCTAGATTTCGGACTAGCGGGAGCAATGAGCAGTTCTTC
TRBJ2-7	-	-	TRBV28	14	CASRDLSHGYEQYF	TGTGCCAGCAGGGATTTAAGCCATGGCTACGAGCAGTACTTC
TRBJ2-1	many	TRBD2	TRBV18	17	CASSPRGGSSIYNEQFF	TGTGCCAGCTCTCCCCGGGGCGGGAGCAGCATCTACAATGAGCAGTTCTTC
TRBJ2-1	many	-	TRBV12-3/TRBV12-4	10	CASGDYEQFF	TGTGCGAGCGGAGACTATGAGCAGTTCTTC
TRBJ2-1	many	TRBD1	TRBV3-1	17	CASSRDRGRMIYNEQFF	TGTGCCAGCAGTCGGGACAGGGGTAGGATGATCTACAATGAGCAGTTCTTC
TRBJ1-1	many	TRBD1	TRBV30	13	CAWTLDRGTEAFF	TGTGCCTGGACCTTGGACAGGGGCACTGAAGCTTTCTTT
TRBJ2-7	many	-	TRBV3-1	13	CASSQWDVNEQYF	TGTGCCAGCAGCCAGTGGGACGTGAACGAGCAGTACTTC
TRBJ2-5	many	-	TRBV2	12	CASQIHSETQYF	TGTGCCAGCCAAATCCATAGCGAGACCCAGTACTTC
TRBJ2-1	many	TRBD1	TRBV7-9	16	CASRSTRTGMLNEQFF	TGTGCCAGCAGGTCCACTCGGACAGGGATGCTCAATGAGCAGTTCTTC
TRBJ2-5	few	-	TRBV5-4	16	CASSFRYRNQWETQYF	TGTGCCAGCAGCTTTCGATACAGAAACCAGTGGGAGACCCAGTACTTC
TRBJ1-2	few	-	TRBV7-9	13	CASSLSFDNGYTF	TGTGCCAGCAGCTTAAGTTTTGACAATGGCTACACCTTC
TRBJ1-1	-	TRBD1	TRBV19	13	CASSPRQGFSAFF	TGTGCCAGTAGTCCGAGACAGGGTTTTAGCGCTTTCTTT
TRBJ2-3	many	-	TRBV20-1	11	CSASGPHTQYF	TGCAGTGCCTCGGGACCACATACGCAGTATTTT
TRBJ2-7	many	-	TRBV30	13	CAWSVGARYEQYF	TGTGCCTGGAGTGTGGGGGCGCGTTACGAGCAGTACTTC